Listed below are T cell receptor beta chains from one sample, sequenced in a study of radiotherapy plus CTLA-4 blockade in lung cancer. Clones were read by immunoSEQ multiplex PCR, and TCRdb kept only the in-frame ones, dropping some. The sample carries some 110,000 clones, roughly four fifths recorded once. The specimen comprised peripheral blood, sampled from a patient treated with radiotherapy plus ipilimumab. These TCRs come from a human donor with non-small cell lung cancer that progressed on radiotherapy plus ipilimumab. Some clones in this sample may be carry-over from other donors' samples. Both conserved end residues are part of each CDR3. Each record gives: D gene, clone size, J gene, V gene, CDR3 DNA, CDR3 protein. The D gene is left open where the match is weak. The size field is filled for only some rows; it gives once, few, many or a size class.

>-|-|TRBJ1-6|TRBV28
TGTGCCAGCAGTTCTAGTCAAAGCTCCTATAATTCACCCCTCCACTTT
CASSSSQSSYNSPLHF
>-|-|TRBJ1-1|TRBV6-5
TGTGCCAGCAGTTACGGGGGGCGCGTCACTGAAGCTTTCTTT
CASSYGGRVTEAFF
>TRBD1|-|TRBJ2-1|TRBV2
TGTGCCAGCAGGGGAGGACAGGGGGGGAATGAGCAGTTCTTC
CASRGGQGGNEQFF
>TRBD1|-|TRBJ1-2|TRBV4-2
TGTGCCAGCAGCCAACCAGACAGGGCCGCTAACTATGGCTACACCTTC
CASSQPDRAANYGYTF
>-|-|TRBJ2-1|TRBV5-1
TGCGCCAGCAGCTTGGGGGCGAGCTCCTACAATGAGCAGTTCTTC
CASSLGASSYNEQFF
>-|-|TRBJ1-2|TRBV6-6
TGTGCCAGCAGTTCAAGTTTAGGGACAAATAACTATGGCTACACCTTC
CASSSSLGTNNYGYTF
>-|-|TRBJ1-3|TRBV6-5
TGTGCCAGCAGTTACGGTGGCAGTGGAAACACCATATATTTT
CASSYGGSGNTIYF
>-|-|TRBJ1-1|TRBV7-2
TGTGCCAGCAGCTCCCGGGGGGGCATAATGAACACTGAAGCTTTCTTT
CASSSRGGIMNTEAFF
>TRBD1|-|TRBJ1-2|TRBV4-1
TGCGCCAGCAGCCCCGGGACAGGGCCTTACTATGGCTACACCTTC
CASSPGTGPYYGYTF
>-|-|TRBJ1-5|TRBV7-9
TGTGCCAGCAGCTTAGCCCGGGACACCGGTGCCCAGCATTTT
CASSLARDTGAQHF
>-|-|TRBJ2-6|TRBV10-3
TGTGCCATCAGTGAGTCGGGCTCTGGGGCCAACGTCCTGACTTTC
CAISESGSGANVLTF
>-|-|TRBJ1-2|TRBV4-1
TGCGCCAGCAGCCAAGAGTACAGCCGCACCTTC
CASSQEYSRTF
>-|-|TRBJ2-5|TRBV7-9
TGTGCCAGCAGCCCCCAAGGGGAGACCCAGTACTTC
CASSPQGETQYF
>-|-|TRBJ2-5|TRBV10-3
TGTGCCATCAGTGACAGGCAGCAAGAGACCCAGTACTTC
CAISDRQQETQYF
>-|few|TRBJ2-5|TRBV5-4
TGTGCCAGCAGCTACACAGGGTTAGTTGTAGGGGAGACCCAGTACTTC
CASSYTGLVVGETQYF
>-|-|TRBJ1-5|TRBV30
TGTGCCTGGAGTGAGGGGCCTCAGGGTTTTAGCAATCAGCCCCAGCATTTT
CAWSEGPQGFSNQPQHF
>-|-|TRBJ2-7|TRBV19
TGTGCCAGTAGTATTCAGGAGTACGAGCAGTACTTC
CASSIQEYEQYF
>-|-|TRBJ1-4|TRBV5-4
TGTGCCAGCAGCGAGGGATTGGGGGCAGTTAATGAAAAACTGTTTTTT
CASSEGLGAVNEKLFF
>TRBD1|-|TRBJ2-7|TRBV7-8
TGTGCCAGCAGCTTCCGGGACAGGGGCTACGAGCAGTACTTC
CASSFRDRGYEQYF
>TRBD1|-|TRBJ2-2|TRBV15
TGTGCCACCAGCCTCAGGGGGCTAGCCGGGGAGCTGTTTTTT
CATSLRGLAGELFF
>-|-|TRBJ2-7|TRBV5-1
TGCGCCAGCAGCCTCACACAAGGGGGATTCCACGAGCAGTACTTC
CASSLTQGGFHEQYF
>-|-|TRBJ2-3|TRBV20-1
TGCAGTGCTAGAGCGGGGGATACGCAGTATTTT
CSARAGDTQYF
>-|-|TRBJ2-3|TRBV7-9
TGTGCCAGCTCGCGATCCGGGGGATGGGATACGCAGTATTTT
CASSRSGGWDTQYF
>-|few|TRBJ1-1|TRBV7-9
TGTGCCAGCAGTTCAACAGGGAACACTGAAGCTTTCTTT
CASSSTGNTEAFF
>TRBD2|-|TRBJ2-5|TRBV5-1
TGCGCCAGCAGCCCGGGACTAGCGGGCGAAACCGAGACCCAGTACTTC
CASSPGLAGETETQYF
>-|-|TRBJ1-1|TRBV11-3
TGTGCCAGCAGCTCGGACAGAGTGATGAACACTGAAGCTTTCTTT
CASSSDRVMNTEAFF
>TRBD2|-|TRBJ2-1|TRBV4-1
TGCGCCGGCAGCTCGGATAGCGGGGGATACAATGAGCAGTTCTTC
CAGSSDSGGYNEQFF
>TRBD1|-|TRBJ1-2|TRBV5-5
TGTGCCAGCAGCTTGCGGGGACAGGGGTCCTATGGCTACACCTTC
CASSLRGQGSYGYTF
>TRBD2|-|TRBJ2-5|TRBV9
TGTGCCAGCAGCGTAGCTAGCGGGGGGGCTGGAAGCTGGGAGACCCAGTACTTC
CASSVASGGAGSWETQYF
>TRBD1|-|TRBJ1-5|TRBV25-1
TGTGCCAGCAGTGAAGCAGGGGGTAGTAGTCAGCCCCAGCATTTT
CASSEAGGSSQPQHF
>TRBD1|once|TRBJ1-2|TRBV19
TGTGCCAGTAGGTTGGACAGGGGGAATGGCTACACCTTC
CASRLDRGNGYTF
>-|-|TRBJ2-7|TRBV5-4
TGTGCCAGCAGCTTGTTAGGCCAGGTCTCCTACGAGCAGTACTTC
CASSLLGQVSYEQYF
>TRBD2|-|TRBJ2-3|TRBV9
TGTGCCAGCAGCGTAGACCCTAGCGGGGGGGCAGGATCAGATGCGCAGTATTTT
CASSVDPSGGAGSDAQYF
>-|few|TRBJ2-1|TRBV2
TGTGCCAGCAGTGGAGACAGCCACTACAATGAGCAGTTCTTC
CASSGDSHYNEQFF
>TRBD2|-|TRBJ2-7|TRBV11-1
TGTGCCAGCAGCTTAAGCGGGGGGGCCTACGAGCAGTACTTC
CASSLSGGAYEQYF
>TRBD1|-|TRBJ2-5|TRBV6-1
TGTGCCAGCAGTGAAACTGGTACAGGGGGTTTTGAGACCCAGTACTTC
CASSETGTGGFETQYF
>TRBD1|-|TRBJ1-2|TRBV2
TGTGCCAGCAGGGGGACAGGGGTTTATGGCTACACCTTC
CASRGTGVYGYTF
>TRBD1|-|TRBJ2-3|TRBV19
TGTGCCAGTAGTATAGGGGACAGGAGCACAGATACGCAGTATTTT
CASSIGDRSTDTQYF
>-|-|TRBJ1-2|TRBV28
TGTGCCAGCATTCGTAGGGGACACCCTTATAACTATGGCTACACCTTC
CASIRRGHPYNYGYTF
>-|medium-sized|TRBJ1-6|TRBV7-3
TGTGCCAGCAGCTTACAGGGAAATTCACCCCTCCACTTT
CASSLQGNSPLHF
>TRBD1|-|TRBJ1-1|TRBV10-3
TGTGCCATCAGTGACGAGGGACAGGGGTACACTGAAGCTTTCTTT
CAISDEGQGYTEAFF
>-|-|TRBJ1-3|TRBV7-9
TGTGCCAGCAGCTTAGTCGGTGGAAACACCATATATTTT
CASSLVGGNTIYF